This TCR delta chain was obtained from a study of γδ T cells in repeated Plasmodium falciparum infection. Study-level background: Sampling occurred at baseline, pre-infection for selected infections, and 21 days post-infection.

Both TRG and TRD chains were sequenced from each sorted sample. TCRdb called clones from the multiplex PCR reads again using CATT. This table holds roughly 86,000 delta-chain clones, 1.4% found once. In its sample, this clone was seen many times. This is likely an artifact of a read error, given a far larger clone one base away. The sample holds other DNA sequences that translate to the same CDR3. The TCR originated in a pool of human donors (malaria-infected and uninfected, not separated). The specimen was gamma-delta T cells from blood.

The CDR3 region has the DNA TGTGCCTGTGACTCTACCGGGGGATCCTGGGACACCCGACAGATGTTTTTC. This encodes CACDSTGGSWDTRQMFF. V and J are TRDV2 and TRDJ3, with D maybe TRDD3 (6 bases). The CDR3 totals 17 residues. The V gene lost 3 bases and the J gene lost 1 base, with 12 bases spanning the gap. The germline CDR1 and CDR2 sequences are GEAIGNYY and EKD.